This entry is about one T cell receptor beta chain. CDR3 size: 14 residues. V was clipped by 2 bases and J by 2 bases, with 9 bases between them. CDR1 MGHDK and CDR2 SYGVNS come from the germline V gene. The sample belongs to a study of blood T cell repertoires in COVID-19. On the study more broadly: Samples of COVID-19 (acute and convalescent) were obtained from the United States, Italy and Spain. From T cells, B-cell-depleted T cells, or PBMCs came the material, which was cDNA or gDNA.

Original handling: Estimated nucleated cell counts came from reference gene primer amplification. Clones were sequenced by immunoSEQ multiplex PCR, and TCRdb holds only the in-frame ones, with some missing. V and J calls and clone size are given by that table; D and trimming were obtained from the DNA. Of 140,000 to 150,000 clones in the sample, more than 60% were seen once. This chain links TRBV25-1 with TRBJ1-1, with a possible D match to TRBD1 (5 bases). The TCR comes from an older woman with acute or convalescent COVID-19. The specimen sequenced was peripheral blood. The DNA of the CDR3 is TGTGCCAGCAGTGAAGGGACTGGCAACACTGAAGCTTTCTTT. As protein: CASSEGTGNTEAFF. Based on the CDR3 plus reference TRBV25-1 and TRBJ1-1, the full variable domain is EADIYQTPRYLVIGTGKKITLECSQTMGHDKMYWYQQDPGMELHLIHYSYGVNSTEKGDLSSESTVSRIRTEHFPLTLESARPSHTSQYLCASSEGTGNTEAFFGQGTRLTVV.